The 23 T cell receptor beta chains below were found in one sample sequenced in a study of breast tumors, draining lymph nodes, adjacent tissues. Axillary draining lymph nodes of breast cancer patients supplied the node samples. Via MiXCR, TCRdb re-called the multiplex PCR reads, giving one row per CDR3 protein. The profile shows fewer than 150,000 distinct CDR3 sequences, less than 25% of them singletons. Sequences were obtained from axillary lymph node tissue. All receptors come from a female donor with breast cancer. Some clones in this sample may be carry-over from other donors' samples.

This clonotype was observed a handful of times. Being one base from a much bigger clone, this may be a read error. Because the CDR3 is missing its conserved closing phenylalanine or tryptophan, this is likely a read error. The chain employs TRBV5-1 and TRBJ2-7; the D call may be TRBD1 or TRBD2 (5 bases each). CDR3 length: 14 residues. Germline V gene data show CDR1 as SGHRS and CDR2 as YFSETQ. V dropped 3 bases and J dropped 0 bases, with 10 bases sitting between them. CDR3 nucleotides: TGCGCCAGCAGCTGGGACGGCAACTCCTACGAGCAGTACCTC. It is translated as CASSWDGNSYEQYL.

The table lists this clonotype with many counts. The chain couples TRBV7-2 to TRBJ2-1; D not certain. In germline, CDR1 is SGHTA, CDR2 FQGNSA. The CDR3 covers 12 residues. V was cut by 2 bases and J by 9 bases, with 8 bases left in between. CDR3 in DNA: TGTGCCAGCAGCTTACAGAAGACTGAGCAGTTCTTC. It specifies CASSLQKTEQFF.

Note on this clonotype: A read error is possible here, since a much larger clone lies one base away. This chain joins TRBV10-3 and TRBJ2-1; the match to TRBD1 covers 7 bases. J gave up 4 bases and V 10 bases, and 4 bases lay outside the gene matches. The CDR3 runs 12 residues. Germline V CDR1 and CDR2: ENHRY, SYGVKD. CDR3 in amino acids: CATTGQYNEQFF. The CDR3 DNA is TGTGCCACCACGGGACAGTACAATGAGCAGTTCTTC.

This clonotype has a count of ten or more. This CDR3 reads CASSLDLGVNQPQHF. As DNA, the CDR3 is TGTGCCAGCAGCTTAGATTTAGGCGTCAATCAGCCCCAGCATTTT. V gene TRBV11-2 combines with J gene TRBJ1-5; D is ambiguous. With 0 bases removed from V and 3 bases from J, the gap between germline ends came to 9 bases. Germline V gene lookup returns CDR1 SGHAT and CDR2 FQNNGV. The CDR3 loop spans 15 amino acids.

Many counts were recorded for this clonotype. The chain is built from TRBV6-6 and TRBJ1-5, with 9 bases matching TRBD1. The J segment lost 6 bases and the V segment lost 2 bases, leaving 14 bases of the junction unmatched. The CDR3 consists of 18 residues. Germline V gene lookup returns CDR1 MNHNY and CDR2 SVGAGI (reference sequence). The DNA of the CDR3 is TGTGCCAGCAGTTACGCCCGGAGGGTGGGGACAGGGATTCAGCCCCAGCATTTT. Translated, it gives CASSYARRVGTGIQPQHF.

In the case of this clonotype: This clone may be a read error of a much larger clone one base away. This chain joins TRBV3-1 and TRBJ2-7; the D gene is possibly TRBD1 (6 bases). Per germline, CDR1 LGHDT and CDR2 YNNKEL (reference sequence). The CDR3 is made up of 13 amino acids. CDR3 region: CASGQVIQGVQYF. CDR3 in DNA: TGTGCCAGCGGCCAAGTCATACAGGGCGTACAGTACTTC.

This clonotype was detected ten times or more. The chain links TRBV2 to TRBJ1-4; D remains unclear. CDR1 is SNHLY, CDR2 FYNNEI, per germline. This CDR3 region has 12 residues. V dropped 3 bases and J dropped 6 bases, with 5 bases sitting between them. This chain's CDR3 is CASSDDDEKLFF. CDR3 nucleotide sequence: TGTGCCAGCAGTGACGATGATGAAAAACTGTTTTTT.

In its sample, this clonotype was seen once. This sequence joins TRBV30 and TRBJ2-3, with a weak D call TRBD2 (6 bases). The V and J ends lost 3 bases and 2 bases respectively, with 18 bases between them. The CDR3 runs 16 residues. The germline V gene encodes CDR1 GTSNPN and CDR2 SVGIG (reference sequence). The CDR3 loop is CAWSHLLGGPTDTQYF. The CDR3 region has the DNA TGTGCCTGGAGCCACCTCTTGGGGGGTCCCACAGATACGCAGTATTTT. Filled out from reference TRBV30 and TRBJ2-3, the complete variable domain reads SQTIHQWPATLVQPVGSPLSLECTVEGTSNPNLYWYRQAAGRGLQLLFYSVGIGQISSEVPQNLSASRPQDRQFILSSKKLLLSDSGFYLCAWSHLLGGPTDTQYFGPGTRLTVL.

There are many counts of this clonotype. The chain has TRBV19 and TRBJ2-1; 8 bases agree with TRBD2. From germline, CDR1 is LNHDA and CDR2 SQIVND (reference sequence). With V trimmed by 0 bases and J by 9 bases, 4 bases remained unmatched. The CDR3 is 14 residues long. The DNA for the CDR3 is TGTGCCAGTAGTATAGATCTGACTAGCGTTGAGCAGTTCTTC. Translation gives CASSIDLTSVEQFF.

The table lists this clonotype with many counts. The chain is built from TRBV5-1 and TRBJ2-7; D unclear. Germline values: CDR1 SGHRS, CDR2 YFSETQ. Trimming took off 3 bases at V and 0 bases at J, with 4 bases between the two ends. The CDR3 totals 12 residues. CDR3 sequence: CASSWSSYEQYF. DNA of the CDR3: TGCGCCAGCAGCTGGAGCTCCTACGAGCAGTACTTC.

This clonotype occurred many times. As DNA, the CDR3 is TGCGCCAGCAGCCAAGTTGGGTCGAAAGGACAGCCCCAGCATTTT. This encodes CASSQVGSKGQPQHF. The gene calls are TRBV4-1 and TRBJ1-5; no clear D gene. This CDR3 has 15 amino acids. CDR1 and CDR2 (germline): MGHRA, YSYEKL. The germline V and J ends were trimmed by 1 base and 7 bases, with 14 bases remaining between them.

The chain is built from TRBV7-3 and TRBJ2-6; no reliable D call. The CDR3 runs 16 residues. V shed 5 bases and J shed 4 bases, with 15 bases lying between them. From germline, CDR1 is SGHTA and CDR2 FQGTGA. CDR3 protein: CASSLTLASGANVLTF. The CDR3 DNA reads TGTGCCAGCAGCCTCACTCTGGCGTCCGGGGCCAACGTCCTGACTTTC. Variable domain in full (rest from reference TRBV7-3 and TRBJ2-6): GAGVSQTPSNKVTEKGKYVELRCDPISGHTALYWYRQSLGQGPEFLIYFQGTGAADDSGLPNDRFFAVRPEGSVSTLKIQRTERGDSAVYLCASSLTLASGANVLTFGAGSRLTVL.

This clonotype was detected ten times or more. The CDR3 reads CASSGGESSYNEQFF. The CDR3 nucleotides are TGCGCCAGCAGCGGGGGGGAGTCCTCCTACAATGAGCAGTTCTTC. V usage is TRBV5-1 and J usage is TRBJ2-1; TRBD2 agrees at 7 bases. The CDR3 consists of 15 residues. V gave up 4 bases and J gave up 0 bases; unmatched junction bases: 4. Germline CDR1 is SGHRS and CDR2 is YFSETQ.

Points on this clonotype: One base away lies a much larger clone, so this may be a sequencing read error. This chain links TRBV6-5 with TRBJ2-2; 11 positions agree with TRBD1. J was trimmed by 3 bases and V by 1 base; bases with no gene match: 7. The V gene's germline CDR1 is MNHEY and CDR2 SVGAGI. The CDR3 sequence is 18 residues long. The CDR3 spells CASSYYRTGGADTGELFF. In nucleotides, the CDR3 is TGTGCCAGCAGTTACTACCGGACAGGGGGCGCGGACACCGGGGAGCTGTTTTTT.

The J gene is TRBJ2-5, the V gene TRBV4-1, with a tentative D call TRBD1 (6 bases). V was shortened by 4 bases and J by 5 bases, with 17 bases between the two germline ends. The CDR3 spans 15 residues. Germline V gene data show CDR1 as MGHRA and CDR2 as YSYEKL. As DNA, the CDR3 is TGCGCCAGCAGCCTGAGGGGTACAGGGCGGGAGACCCAGTACTTC. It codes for CASSLRGTGRETQYF.

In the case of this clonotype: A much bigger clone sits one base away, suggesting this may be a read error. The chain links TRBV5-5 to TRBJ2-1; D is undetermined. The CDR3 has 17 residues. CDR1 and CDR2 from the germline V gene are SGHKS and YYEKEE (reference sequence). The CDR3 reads CASSLRSGAPSYNQQFF. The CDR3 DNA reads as TGTGCCAGCAGCCTACGTTCAGGAGCGCCATCCTACAATCAGCAGTTCTTC.

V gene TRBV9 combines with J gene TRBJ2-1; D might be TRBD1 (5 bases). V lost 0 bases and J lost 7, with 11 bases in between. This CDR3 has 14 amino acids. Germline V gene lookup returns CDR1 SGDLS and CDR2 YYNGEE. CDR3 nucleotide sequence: TGTGCCAGCAGCGTAGGGGCAGGGAATAATGAGCAGTTCTTC. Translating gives CASSVGAGNNEQFF.

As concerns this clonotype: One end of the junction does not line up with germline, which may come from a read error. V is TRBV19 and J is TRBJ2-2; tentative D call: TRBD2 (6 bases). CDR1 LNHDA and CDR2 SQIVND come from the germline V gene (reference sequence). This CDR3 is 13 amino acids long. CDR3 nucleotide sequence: TGTGCCAGCACTAGCCCTAACACCGGGGAGCTGTCTTTT. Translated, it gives CASTSPNTGELSF.

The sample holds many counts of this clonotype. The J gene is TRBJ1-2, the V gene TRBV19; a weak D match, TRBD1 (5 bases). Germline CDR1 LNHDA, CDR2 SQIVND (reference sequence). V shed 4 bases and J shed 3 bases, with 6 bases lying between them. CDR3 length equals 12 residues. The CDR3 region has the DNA TGTGCCAGTAGTACGGGACACTATGGCTACACCTTC. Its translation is CASSTGHYGYTF.

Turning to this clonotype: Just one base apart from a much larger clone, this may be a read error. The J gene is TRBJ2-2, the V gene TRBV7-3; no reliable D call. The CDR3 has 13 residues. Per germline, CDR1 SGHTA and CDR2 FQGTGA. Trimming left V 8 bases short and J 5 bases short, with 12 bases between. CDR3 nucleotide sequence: TGTGCCAGCGGTCCCCGCAGGACCGGGGAGCTGTTTTTT. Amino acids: CASGPRRTGELFF.

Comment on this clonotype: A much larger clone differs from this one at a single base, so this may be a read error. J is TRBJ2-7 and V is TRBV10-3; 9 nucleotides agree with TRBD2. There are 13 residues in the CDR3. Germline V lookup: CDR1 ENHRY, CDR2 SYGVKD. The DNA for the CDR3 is TGTGCCAGCGATAGCGGGAGCTCCTACAAGCAGTACTTC. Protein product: CASDSGSSYKQYF.

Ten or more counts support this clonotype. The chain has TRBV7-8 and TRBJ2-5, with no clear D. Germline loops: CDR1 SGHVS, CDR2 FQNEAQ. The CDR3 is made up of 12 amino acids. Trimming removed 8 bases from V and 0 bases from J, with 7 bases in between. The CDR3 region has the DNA TGTGCCAGCGGGCACAACCAAGAGACCCAGTACTTC. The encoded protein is CASGHNQETQYF.

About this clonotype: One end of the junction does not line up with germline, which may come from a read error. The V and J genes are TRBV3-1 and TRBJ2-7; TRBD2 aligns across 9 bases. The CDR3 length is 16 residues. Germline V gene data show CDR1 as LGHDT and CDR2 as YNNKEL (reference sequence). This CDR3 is CASSHYTSGHSHEQYF. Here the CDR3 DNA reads TGTGCCAGCAGCCACTATACTAGCGGGCACTCCCACGAGCAGTACTTC.